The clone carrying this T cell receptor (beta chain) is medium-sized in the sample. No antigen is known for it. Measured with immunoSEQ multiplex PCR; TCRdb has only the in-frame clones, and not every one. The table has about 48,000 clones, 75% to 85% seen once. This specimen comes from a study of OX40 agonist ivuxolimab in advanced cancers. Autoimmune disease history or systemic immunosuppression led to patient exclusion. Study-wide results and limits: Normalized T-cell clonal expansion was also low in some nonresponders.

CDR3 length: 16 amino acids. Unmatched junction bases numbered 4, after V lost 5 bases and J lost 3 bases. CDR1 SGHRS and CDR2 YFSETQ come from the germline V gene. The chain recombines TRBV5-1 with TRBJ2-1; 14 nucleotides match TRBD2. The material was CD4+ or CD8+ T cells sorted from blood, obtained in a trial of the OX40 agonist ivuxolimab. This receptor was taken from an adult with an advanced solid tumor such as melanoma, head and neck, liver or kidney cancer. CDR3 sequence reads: CASRPGLAGVYNEQFF. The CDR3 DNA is TGCGCCAGCAGACCGGGACTAGCGGGGGTCTACAATGAGCAGTTCTTC.